This TCR beta chain was sequenced during a study of T cell repertoires in cytomegalovirus infection. Overall study context: CMV epitopes, recently identified HLA-C-restricted and well-studied HLA-B-restricted, were used. Shared public TCR beta signatures pointed to both CMV infection and a matching HLA type. Study-level results: The cumulative frequency of public TCR beta families identified carriers of CMV plus the relevant HLA. Within the response measured ex vivo, HLA-C-restricted CMV-specific TCR beta clonotypes were dominant.

With respect to this clonotype: Its antigen remains unidentified.

Between the trimmed V and J ends, which lost 0 bases and 0 bases, there was a span of 7 bases. Germline loops: CDR1 LNHNV, CDR2 YYDKDF (reference sequence). The CDR3 runs 15 residues. TCRdb re-called the reads with MiXCR, one entry per CDR3 protein. The table shows tens of thousands of distinct CDR3 sequences, with approximately 24% occurring only once. The sample was CD8+ T cells from cultured PBMCs, taken from culture after CMV antigen stimulation. This clonotype was sampled from a human donor in good health (CMV status not recorded). Some clones in this sample may be carry-over from other donors' samples. V is TRBV15 and J is TRBJ2-3, with D unclear. The chain's CDR3 is CATSRDGMSTDTQYF. The CDR3 nucleotides read TGTGCCACCAGCAGAGATGGGATGAGCACAGATACGCAGTATTTT. The whole variable domain, filled in from reference TRBV15 and TRBJ2-3, reads DAMVIQNPRYQVTQFGKPVTLSCSQTLNHNVMYWYQQKSSQAPKLLFHYYDKDFNNEADTPDNFQSRRPNTSFCFLDIRSPGLGDTAMYLCATSRDGMSTDTQYFGPGTRLTVL.